These 27 T cell receptor beta chains came from one sample sequenced in a study of shared clonotypes between healthy human individuals. TCRdb keeps only in-frame clones here, not all; method: immunoSEQ multiplex PCR. Found here are some 2.1 million clones, 95% of them singletons; the top ten hold under 0.15%. The sample consisted of naive CD4+ T cells sorted from blood. Subset of the sample: CD45RA+ positively selected. The receptor set was obtained from a man aged 18-30 years in good health.

The gene calls are TRBV2 and TRBJ2-7, with TRBD2 identical over 12 bases. The V and J ends lost 6 bases and 6 bases, in that order; junction bases with no gene match: 12. Germline V gene data show CDR1 as SNHLY and CDR2 as FYNNEI. This CDR3 region has 16 residues. CDR3 sequence (DNA): TGTGCCAGCAGCGCTGTAATCTCTAGCGGGAGGGGCGAGCAGTACTTC. Translation gives CASSAVISSGRGEQYF.

This rearrangement joins TRBV15 to TRBJ2-4; no reliable D call. CDR1 and CDR2 (germline): LNHNV, YYDKDF (reference sequence). This CDR3 has 19 residues. V was clipped by 0 bases and J by 0 bases, with 18 bases between them. The CDR3 DNA sequence: TGTGCCACCAGCAGAGATGTTACTGTGGAGACATTAGCCAAAAACATTCAGTACTTC. Amino acids: CATSRDVTVETLAKNIQYF. The full variable domain, completed using reference TRBV15 and TRBJ2-4, is DAMVIQNPRYQVTQFGKPVTLSCSQTLNHNVMYWYQQKSSQAPKLLFHYYDKDFNNEADTPDNFQSRRPNTSFCFLDIRSPGLGDTAMYLCATSRDVTVETLAKNIQYFGAGTRLSVL.

The V and J genes are TRBV5-4 and TRBJ1-6, with TRBD1 matching over 12 bases. CDR1 and CDR2 (germline): SGHNT, YYREEE (reference sequence). Losses at the gene ends were 4 bases for V and 9 bases for J; bases not matched to a gene: 5. This CDR3 is 15 amino acids long. CDR3 sequence: CASSAGTGGLSPLHF. The CDR3 region has the DNA TGTGCCAGCAGCGCCGGGACAGGGGGCCTTTCACCCCTCCACTTT.

The chain uses TRBV10-3 and TRBJ2-5; perhaps TRBD1 as D (6 bases). The V and J ends lost 0 bases and 2 bases respectively, with 7 bases between them. CDR3 length: 14 residues. Per the germline V gene, CDR1 is ENHRY and CDR2 is SYGVKD. CDR3 amino acids: CAISESGAQETQYF. CDR3 nucleotide sequence: TGTGCCATCAGTGAGTCGGGGGCTCAAGAGACCCAGTACTTC.

This chain connects TRBV5-1 to TRBJ2-3, with 9 bases lining up with TRBD2. The CDR3 sequence is 17 residues long. Losses at the gene ends were 2 bases for V and 0 bases for J; bases not matched to a gene: 7. The germline gives CDR1 SGHRS, CDR2 YFSETQ. The CDR3 DNA reads TGCGCCAGCAGCTTAGCAAAGACTAGCGGTAGCACAGATACGCAGTATTTT. Its translation: CASSLAKTSGSTDTQYF.

The CDR3 sequence: CASSLEVDYTEAFF. The CDR3 DNA reads TGTGCCAGCAGCTTGGAGGTAGACTACACTGAAGCTTTCTTT. The chain carries TRBV7-9 and TRBJ1-1; the D is unclear. Trimming pared 3 bases from V and 3 bases from J, leaving 11 bases between. The germline V gene encodes CDR1 SEHNR and CDR2 FQNEAQ (reference sequence). There are 14 residues in the CDR3.

V gene TRBV19 combines with J gene TRBJ2-2, with D hard to call. Trimming removed 7 bases at V and 6 bases at J, with 9 bases between. The CDR3 totals 12 residues. The V gene's germline CDR1 is LNHDA and CDR2 SQIVND (reference sequence). The CDR3 DNA sequence: TGTGCCAGTACAGAGATCTCCGGGGAGCTGTTTTTT. Translation gives CASTEISGELFF.

The V and J genes are TRBV7-9 and TRBJ2-6, with D uncertain. Germline V gene data show CDR1 as SEHNR and CDR2 as FQNEAQ (reference sequence). CDR3 length equals 15 residues. Trimming took off 5 bases at V and 1 base at J, with 9 bases between the two ends. CDR3 nucleotides: TGTGCCAGCAGCGCCCGGCGTTCTGGGGCCAACGTCCTGACTTTC. It specifies CASSARRSGANVLTF.

The V gene is TRBV11-2, the J gene TRBJ2-1; the D is unclear. V was trimmed by 4 bases and J by 3 bases, leaving 10 bases between them. Germline CDR1 SGHAT, CDR2 FQNNGV. The CDR3 is made up of 14 amino acids. The CDR3 region has the DNA TGTGCCAGCAGCTATGACTCAATCTACAATGAGCAGTTCTTC. Translation: CASSYDSIYNEQFF.

To note about this clone: Just one base apart from a much larger clone, this may be a read error. This chain joins TRBV9 and TRBJ1-1; D is undetermined. The CDR3 consists of 13 residues. Germline V CDR1 and CDR2: SGDLS, YYNGEE. The ends were cut back, 4 bases at V and 1 base at J, with 8 bases in the middle. CDR3 protein: CASSLDGNTEAFF. Written as DNA, the CDR3 is TGTGCCAGCAGCTTGGACGGGAACACTGAAGCTTTCTTT. Using reference TRBV9 and TRBJ1-1 for the parts outside the CDR3, the full variable domain is DSGVTQTPKHLITATGQRVTLRCSPRSGDLSVYWYQQSLDQGLQFLIQYYNGEERAKGNILERFSAQQFPDLHSELNLSSLELGDSALYFCASSLDGNTEAFFGQGTRLTVV.

The genes are TRBV4-3 and TRBJ2-5; tentatively, D is TRBD1 (6 bases). Trimming took off 0 bases at V and 0 bases at J, with 14 bases between the two ends. The CDR3 loop spans 17 amino acids. The germline CDR1 and CDR2 sequences are LGHNA and YSLEER. In DNA, the CDR3 is TGCGCCAGCAGCCAAGAGGTAACAGGGTTGTACCAAGAGACCCAGTACTTC. Residues: CASSQEVTGLYQETQYF.

This sequence joins TRBV7-8 and TRBJ1-1; possible D gene TRBD1, 6 bases. CDR3 length: 17 amino acids. Germline CDR1 is SGHVS and CDR2 is FQNEAQ. The V end lost 0 bases, the J end lost 2 bases, and 16 bases lay between the germline ends. The CDR3 nucleotides are TGTGCCAGCAGCTTAGCGCGCCGGGGGCGAGCCAACACTGAAGCTTTCTTT. Translated: CASSLARRGRANTEAFF.

This chain connects TRBV7-9 to TRBJ2-1; D remains unclear. V was cut by 5 bases and J by 3 bases, with 14 bases left in between. In germline, CDR1 is SEHNR, CDR2 FQNEAQ (reference sequence). This CDR3 region has 15 residues. CDR3 DNA sequence: TGTGCCAGCAGCAAAAGCGTGGCGGACTACAATGAGCAGTTCTTC. It specifies CASSKSVADYNEQFF.

The V call is TRBV10-3, the J call TRBJ1-4; D call uncertain. V was pared by 3 bases and J by 3 bases, with 11 bases between. The CDR3 has 15 amino acids. The germline V gene encodes CDR1 ENHRY and CDR2 SYGVKD. The CDR3 region has the DNA TGTGCCATCAGTGACGGCAGTCCGGCTAATGAAAAACTGTTTTTT. Residues: CAISDGSPANEKLFF.

J is TRBJ2-1 and V is TRBV11-2, with D perhaps being TRBD1 or TRBD2 (5 bases each). The CDR3 is made up of 15 amino acids. V was cut by 10 bases and J by 0 bases, with 16 bases left in between. CDR1 is SGHAT, CDR2 FQNNGV, per germline. The CDR3 loop reads CAIKTGPSSYNEQFF. The CDR3 DNA follows: TGTGCCATCAAAACGGGGCCCAGCTCCTACAATGAGCAGTTCTTC.

The chain recombines TRBV7-2 with TRBJ2-7; the D is unclear. Germline values: CDR1 SGHTA, CDR2 FQGNSA. The CDR3 has 15 residues. The V and J ends lost 5 bases and 0 bases respectively, with 14 bases between them. CDR3 bases: TGTGCCAGCAGCCCGAGTTGGCAAACCTCCTACGAGCAGTACTTC. This encodes CASSPSWQTSYEQYF.

The V and J genes are TRBV5-4 and TRBJ2-7; TRBD2 matches 13 bases. Trimming cost V 2 bases and J 10 bases; bases outside gene matches: 3. This CDR3 spans 13 amino acids. Germline V gene sequence: CDR1 SGHNT, CDR2 YYREEE (reference sequence). The CDR3 nucleotides read TGTGCCAGCAGCTTAGGGACTAGCGGGGACCAGTACTTC. It translates to CASSLGTSGDQYF.

The J gene is TRBJ2-2, the V gene TRBV5-1; TRBD2 is a possible D gene (6 bases). Germline CDR1 SGHRS, CDR2 YFSETQ. This CDR3 comprises 15 residues. The V end was cut by 4 bases, the J end by 3 bases, with 13 bases between. The chain's CDR3 is CASSKGGAYTGELFF. The CDR3 nucleotides read TGCGCCAGCAGCAAGGGCGGGGCGTACACCGGGGAGCTGTTTTTT.

The chain joins TRBV7-2 to TRBJ2-1; the match to TRBD1 covers 9 bases. The CDR3 has 14 residues. The germline gives CDR1 SGHTA, CDR2 FQGNSA. Losses at the gene ends were 8 bases for V and 4 bases for J; bases not matched to a gene: 6. The CDR3 DNA follows: TGTGCCAGCGCCAGGGACAGGGTGTACAATGAGCAGTTCTTC. Amino acids: CASARDRVYNEQFF.

V and J are TRBV10-3 and TRBJ2-7, with TRBD2 matching over 15 bases. V was clipped by 10 bases and J by 4 bases; unmatched bases: 5. This CDR3 spans 14 amino acids. The germline V gene encodes CDR1 ENHRY and CDR2 SYGVKD. CDR3 amino acids: CATGLAGGLYEQYF. CDR3 nucleotide sequence: TGTGCCACCGGACTAGCGGGAGGGCTGTACGAGCAGTACTTC.

In this sample, this clone turned up once. The V gene is TRBV5-1, the J gene TRBJ2-1; 14 nucleotides line up with TRBD2. Germline assignment: CDR1 SGHRS and CDR2 YFSETQ. After removal of 3 bases from V and 4 bases from J, the junction contained 3 bases not matched to a gene. The CDR3 loop spans 16 amino acids. The CDR3 region has the DNA TGCGCCAGCAGCTCTAGGACTAGCGGGGGGTACAATGAGCAGTTCTTC. Protein sequence: CASSSRTSGGYNEQFF.

This rearrangement joins TRBV11-3 to TRBJ2-2; D remains unclear. The V gene lost 5 bases and the J gene lost 4 bases, with 5 bases spanning the gap. The CDR3 totals 12 residues. CDR1 is SGHNT, CDR2 YENEEA, per germline. The CDR3 nucleotides read TGTGCCAGCAGCCCGGCCACCGGGGAGCTGTTTTTT. It encodes CASSPATGELFF.

This rearrangement joins TRBV6-4 to TRBJ2-3, with 10 bases fitting TRBD2. The V gene's germline CDR1 is MRHNA and CDR2 SNTAGT. The ends lost 6 bases at V and 8 bases at J; junction bases unmatched: 5. The CDR3 loop spans 13 amino acids. The DNA of the CDR3 is TGTGCCAGCAGAGCTCCTAGCGGGGGTACGCAGTATTTT. It encodes CASRAPSGGTQYF.

The chain joins TRBV5-1 to TRBJ1-1; D not resolved. The V end lost 5 bases, the J end lost 0 bases, and 11 bases lay between the germline ends. The germline V gene encodes CDR1 SGHRS and CDR2 YFSETQ. This CDR3 is built from 14 residues. The CDR3 region has the DNA TGCGCCAGCAGTCTTTCTAACTTGAACACTGAAGCTTTCTTT. Protein: CASSLSNLNTEAFF.

The V call is TRBV7-2, the J call TRBJ2-5; D may be TRBD1 or TRBD2 (6 bases each). Germline-derived CDR1 and CDR2 are SGHTA and FQGNSA. The CDR3 is 18 amino acids. Trimming removed 5 bases from V and 2 bases from J, with 24 bases in between. This chain's CDR3 is CASSRRPKQGGLQETQYF. CDR3 bases: TGTGCCAGCAGCAGGAGGCCAAAGCAAGGGGGACTTCAAGAGACCCAGTACTTC.

CDR3 residues: CASSLERTGANSPLHF. In DNA, the CDR3 is TGTGCCAGCTCACTAGAAAGGACAGGGGCCAATTCACCCCTCCACTTT. This sequence joins TRBV18 and TRBJ1-6; 9 bases are shared with TRBD1. The length of the CDR3 is 16 residues. Germline V gene data show CDR1 as KGHSH and CDR2 as LQKENI. Unmatched junction bases numbered 8, after V lost 4 bases and J lost 7 bases. Full variable domain (rest looked up from reference TRBV18 and TRBJ1-6): NAGVMQNPRHLVRRRGQEARLRCSPMKGHSHVYWYRQLPEEGLKFMVYLQKENIIDESGMPKERFSAEFPKEGPSILRIQQVVRGDSAAYFCASSLERTGANSPLHFGNGTRLTVT.

The chain joins TRBV7-9 to TRBJ1-6; D is unresolved. The CDR3 is made up of 15 amino acids. V was cut by 0 bases and J by 7 bases, with 10 bases left in between. From germline, CDR1 is SEHNR and CDR2 FQNEAQ (reference sequence). The CDR3 nucleotides read TGTGCCAGCAGCTTAGCAAGGTGGGAGAATTCACCCCTCCACTTT. Amino acid sequence: CASSLARWENSPLHF.